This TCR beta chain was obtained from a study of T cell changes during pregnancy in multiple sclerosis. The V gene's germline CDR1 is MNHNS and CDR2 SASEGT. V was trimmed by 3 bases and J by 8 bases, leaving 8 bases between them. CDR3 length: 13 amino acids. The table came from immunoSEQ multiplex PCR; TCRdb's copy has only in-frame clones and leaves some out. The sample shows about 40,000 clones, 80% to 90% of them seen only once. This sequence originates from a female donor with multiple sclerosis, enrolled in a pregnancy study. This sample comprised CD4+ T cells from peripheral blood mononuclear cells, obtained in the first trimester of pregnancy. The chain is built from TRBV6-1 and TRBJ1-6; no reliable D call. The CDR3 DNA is TGTGCCAGCAGTGAGGTCCGGGATTCACCCCTCCACTTT. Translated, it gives CASSEVRDSPLHF.